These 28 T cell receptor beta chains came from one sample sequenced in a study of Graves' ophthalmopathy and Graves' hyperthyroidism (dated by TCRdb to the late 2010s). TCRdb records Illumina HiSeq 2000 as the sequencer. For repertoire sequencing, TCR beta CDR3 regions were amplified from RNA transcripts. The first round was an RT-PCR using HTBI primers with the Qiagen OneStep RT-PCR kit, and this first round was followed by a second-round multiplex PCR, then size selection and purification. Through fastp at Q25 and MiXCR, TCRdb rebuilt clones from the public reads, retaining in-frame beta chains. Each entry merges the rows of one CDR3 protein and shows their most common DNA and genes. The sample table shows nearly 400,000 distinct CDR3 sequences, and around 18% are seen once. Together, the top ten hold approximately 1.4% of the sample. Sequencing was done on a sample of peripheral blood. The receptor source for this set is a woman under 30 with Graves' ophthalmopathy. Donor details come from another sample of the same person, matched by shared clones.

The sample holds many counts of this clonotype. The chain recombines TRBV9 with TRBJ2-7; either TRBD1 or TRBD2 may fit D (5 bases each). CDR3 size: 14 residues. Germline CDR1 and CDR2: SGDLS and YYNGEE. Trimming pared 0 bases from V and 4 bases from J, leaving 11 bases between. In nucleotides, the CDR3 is TGTGCCAGCAGCGTAGATCCAGGGAGTTACGAGCAGTACTTC. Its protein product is CASSVDPGSYEQYF. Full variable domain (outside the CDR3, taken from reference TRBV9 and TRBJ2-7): DSGVTQTPKHLITATGQRVTLRCSPRSGDLSVYWYQQSLDQGLQFLIQYYNGEERAKGNILERFSAQQFPDLHSELNLSSLELGDSALYFCASSVDPGSYEQYFGPGTRLTVT.

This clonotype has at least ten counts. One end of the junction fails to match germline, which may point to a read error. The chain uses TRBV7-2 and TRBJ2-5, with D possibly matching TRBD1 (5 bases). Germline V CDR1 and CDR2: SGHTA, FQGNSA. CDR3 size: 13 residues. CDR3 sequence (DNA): TGTGCCAGCAGTTTAGGGGTGTGGGAGACCCAGTACTTC. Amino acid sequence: CASSLGVWETQYF.

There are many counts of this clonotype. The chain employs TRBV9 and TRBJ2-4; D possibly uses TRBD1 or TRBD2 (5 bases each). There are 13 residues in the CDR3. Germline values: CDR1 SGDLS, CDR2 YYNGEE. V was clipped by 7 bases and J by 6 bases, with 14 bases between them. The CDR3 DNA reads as TGTGCCAGCGGGACCGGGACGACAAACATTCAGTACTTC. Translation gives CASGTGTTNIQYF. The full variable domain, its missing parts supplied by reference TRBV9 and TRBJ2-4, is DSGVTQTPKHLITATGQRVTLRCSPRSGDLSVYWYQQSLDQGLQFLIQYYNGEERAKGNILERFSAQQFPDLHSELNLSSLELGDSALYFCASGTGTTNIQYFGAGTRLSVL.

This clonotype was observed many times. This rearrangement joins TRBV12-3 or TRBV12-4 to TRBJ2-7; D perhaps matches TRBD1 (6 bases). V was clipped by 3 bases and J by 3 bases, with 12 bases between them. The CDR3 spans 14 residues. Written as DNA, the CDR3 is TGTGCCAGCAGTTTCCAGGACAGACGCTACGAGCAGTACTTC. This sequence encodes CASSFQDRRYEQYF.

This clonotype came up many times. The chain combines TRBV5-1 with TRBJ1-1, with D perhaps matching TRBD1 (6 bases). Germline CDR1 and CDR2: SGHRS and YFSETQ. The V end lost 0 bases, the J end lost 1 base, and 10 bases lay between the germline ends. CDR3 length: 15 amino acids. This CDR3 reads CASSLDWGANTEAFF. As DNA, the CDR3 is TGCGCCAGCAGCTTGGATTGGGGGGCGAACACTGAAGCTTTCTTT.

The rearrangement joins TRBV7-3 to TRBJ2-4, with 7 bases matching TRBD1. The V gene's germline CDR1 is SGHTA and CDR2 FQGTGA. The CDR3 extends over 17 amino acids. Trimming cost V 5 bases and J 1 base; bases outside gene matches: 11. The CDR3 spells CASSLSTGPGAKNIQYF. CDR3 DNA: TGTGCCAGCAGCCTATCGACAGGGCCCGGGGCCAAAAACATTCAGTACTTC.

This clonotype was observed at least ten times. CDR3 protein: CASSRPEPSRQGGQETQYF. In nucleotides, the CDR3 is TGTGCCAGCAGCCGACCCGAACCAAGCCGACAGGGTGGGCAAGAGACCCAGTACTTC. The genes are TRBV7-8 and TRBJ2-5; 7 bases agree with TRBD1. The CDR3 consists of 19 residues. V lost 5 bases and J lost 2; bases outside the gene matches: 20. Germline V CDR1 and CDR2: SGHVS, FQNEAQ.

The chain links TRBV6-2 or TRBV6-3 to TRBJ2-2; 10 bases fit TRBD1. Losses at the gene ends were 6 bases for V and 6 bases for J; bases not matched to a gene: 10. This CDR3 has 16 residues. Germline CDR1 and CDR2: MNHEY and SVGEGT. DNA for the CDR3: TGTGCCAGCAGCGCGACCGGGACAGGGGACCCCGGGGAGCTGTTTTTT. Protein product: CASSATGTGDPGELFF.

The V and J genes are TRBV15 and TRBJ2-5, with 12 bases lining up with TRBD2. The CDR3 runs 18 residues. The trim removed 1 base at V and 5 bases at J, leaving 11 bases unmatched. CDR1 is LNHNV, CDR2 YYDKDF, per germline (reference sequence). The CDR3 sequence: CATSRAGLAGLGGETQYF. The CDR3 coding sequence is TGTGCCACCAGCAGAGCGGGACTAGCGGGTCTTGGGGGGGAGACCCAGTACTTC.

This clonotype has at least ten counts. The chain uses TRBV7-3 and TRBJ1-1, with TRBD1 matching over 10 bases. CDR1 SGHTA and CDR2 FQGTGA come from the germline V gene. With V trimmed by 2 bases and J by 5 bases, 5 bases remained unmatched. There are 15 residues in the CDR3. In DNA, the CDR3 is TGTGCCAGCAGCTTAGAGGGACAGGGGCTTACTGAAGCTTTCTTT. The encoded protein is CASSLEGQGLTEAFF.

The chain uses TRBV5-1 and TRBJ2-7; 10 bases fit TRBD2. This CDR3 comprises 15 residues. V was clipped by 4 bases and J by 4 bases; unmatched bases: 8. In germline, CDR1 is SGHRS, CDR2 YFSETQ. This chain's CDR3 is CASSPQTSGLYEQYF. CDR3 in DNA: TGCGCCAGCAGCCCGCAGACTAGCGGGTTATACGAGCAGTACTTC.

The CDR3 loop reads CASSFSSKGSGEQYF. The CDR3 nucleotides read TGTGCCAGCAGTTTTTCGTCTAAGGGTTCGGGCGAGCAGTACTTC. The rearrangement links TRBV12-3 or TRBV12-4 to TRBJ2-7; no firm D call. The length of the CDR3 is 15 residues. The germline V and J ends were trimmed by 3 bases and 6 bases, with 18 bases remaining between them.

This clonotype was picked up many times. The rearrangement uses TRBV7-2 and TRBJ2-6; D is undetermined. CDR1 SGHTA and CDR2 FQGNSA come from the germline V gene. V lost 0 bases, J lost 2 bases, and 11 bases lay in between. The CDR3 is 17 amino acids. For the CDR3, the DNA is TGTGCCAGCAGCTTAGCCGGTTTTTGGGCTGGGGCCAACGTCCTGACTTTC. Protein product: CASSLAGFWAGANVLTF.

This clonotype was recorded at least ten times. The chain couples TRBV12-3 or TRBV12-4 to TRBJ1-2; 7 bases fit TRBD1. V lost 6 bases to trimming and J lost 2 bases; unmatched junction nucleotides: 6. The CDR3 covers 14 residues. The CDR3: CASRMTGSNYGYTF. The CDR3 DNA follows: TGTGCCAGCAGAATGACAGGGAGCAACTATGGCTACACCTTC.

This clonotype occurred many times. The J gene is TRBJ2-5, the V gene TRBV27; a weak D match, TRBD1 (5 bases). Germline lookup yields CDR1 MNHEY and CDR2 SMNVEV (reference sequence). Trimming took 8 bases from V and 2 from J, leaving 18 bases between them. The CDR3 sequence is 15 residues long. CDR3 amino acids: CASQPAKGRQETQYF. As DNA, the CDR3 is TGTGCCAGCCAACCGGCTAAGGGGCGGCAAGAGACCCAGTACTTC.

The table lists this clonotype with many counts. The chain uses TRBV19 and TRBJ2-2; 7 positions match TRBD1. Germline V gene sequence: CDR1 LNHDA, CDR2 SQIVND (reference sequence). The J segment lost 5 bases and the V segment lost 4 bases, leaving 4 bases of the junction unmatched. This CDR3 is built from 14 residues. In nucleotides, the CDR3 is TGTGCCAGTAGTAGGGCAGGGGGTACCGGGGAGCTGTTTTTT. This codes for CASSRAGGTGELFF.

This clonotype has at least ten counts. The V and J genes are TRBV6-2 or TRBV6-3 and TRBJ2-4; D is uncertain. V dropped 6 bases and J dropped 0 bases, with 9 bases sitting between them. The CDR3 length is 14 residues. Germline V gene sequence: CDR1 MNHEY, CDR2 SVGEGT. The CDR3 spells CASSSSLAKNIQYF. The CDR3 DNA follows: TGTGCCAGCAGCTCATCCCTAGCCAAAAACATTCAGTACTTC.

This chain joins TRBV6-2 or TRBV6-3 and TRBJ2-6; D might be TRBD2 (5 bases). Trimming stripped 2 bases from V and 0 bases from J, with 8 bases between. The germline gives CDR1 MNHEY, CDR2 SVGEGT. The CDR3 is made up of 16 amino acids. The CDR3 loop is CASSYQEGSGANVLTF. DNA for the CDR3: TGTGCCAGCAGTTACCAAGAGGGCTCTGGGGCCAACGTCCTGACTTTC.

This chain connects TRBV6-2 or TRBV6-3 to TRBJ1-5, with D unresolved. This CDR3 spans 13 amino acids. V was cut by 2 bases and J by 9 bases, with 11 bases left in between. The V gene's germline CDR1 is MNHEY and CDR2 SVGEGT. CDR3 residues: CASSYDLGRPQHF. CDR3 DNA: TGTGCCAGCAGTTACGACTTGGGTCGGCCCCAGCATTTT.

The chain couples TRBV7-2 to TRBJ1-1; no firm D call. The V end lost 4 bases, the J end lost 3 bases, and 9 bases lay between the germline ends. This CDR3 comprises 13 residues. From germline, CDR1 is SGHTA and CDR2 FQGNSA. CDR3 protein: CASSSAGDTEAFF. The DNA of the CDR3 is TGTGCCAGCAGCTCCGCAGGAGACACTGAAGCTTTCTTT.

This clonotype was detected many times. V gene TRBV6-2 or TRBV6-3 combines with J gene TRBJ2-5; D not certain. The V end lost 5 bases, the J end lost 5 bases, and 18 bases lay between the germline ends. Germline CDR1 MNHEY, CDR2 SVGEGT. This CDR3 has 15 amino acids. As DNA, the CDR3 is TGTGCCAGCAGTCGCTTCTGGGAAGCCCTGGAGACCCAGTACTTC. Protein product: CASSRFWEALETQYF.

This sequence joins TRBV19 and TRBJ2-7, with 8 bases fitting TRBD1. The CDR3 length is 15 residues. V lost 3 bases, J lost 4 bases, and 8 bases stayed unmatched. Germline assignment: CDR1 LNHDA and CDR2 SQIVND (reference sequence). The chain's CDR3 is CASSMDRTGSYEQYF. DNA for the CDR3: TGTGCCAGTAGTATGGATAGGACAGGGTCTTACGAGCAGTACTTC.

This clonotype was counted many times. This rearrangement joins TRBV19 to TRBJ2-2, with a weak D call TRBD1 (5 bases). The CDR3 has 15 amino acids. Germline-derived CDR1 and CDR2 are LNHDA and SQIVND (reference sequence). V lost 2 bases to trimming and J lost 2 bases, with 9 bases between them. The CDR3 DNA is TGTGCCAGTAGTATATCTGACAGCAACACCGGGGAGCTGTTTTTT. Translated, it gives CASSISDSNTGELFF.

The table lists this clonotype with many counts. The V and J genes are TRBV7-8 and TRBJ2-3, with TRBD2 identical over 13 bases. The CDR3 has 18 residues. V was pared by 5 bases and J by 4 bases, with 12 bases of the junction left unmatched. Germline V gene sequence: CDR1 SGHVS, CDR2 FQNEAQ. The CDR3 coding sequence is TGTGCCAGCAGCCACCACTCGACTAGCGGGGGGAAGGCAGATACGCAGTATTTT. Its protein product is CASSHHSTSGGKADTQYF.

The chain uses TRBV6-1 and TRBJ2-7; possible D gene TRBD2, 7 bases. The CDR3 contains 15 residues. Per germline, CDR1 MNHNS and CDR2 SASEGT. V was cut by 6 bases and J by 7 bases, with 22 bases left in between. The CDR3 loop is CASRAAGHQPGEQYF. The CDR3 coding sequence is TGTGCCAGCAGGGCAGCGGGACACCAGCCGGGAGAGCAGTACTTC.

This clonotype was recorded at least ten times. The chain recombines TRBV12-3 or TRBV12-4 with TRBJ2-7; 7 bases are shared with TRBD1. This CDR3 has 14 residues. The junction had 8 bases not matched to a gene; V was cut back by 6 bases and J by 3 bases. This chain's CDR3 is CASRPGQPFYEQYF. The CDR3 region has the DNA TGTGCCAGCAGGCCGGGACAGCCTTTCTACGAGCAGTACTTC.

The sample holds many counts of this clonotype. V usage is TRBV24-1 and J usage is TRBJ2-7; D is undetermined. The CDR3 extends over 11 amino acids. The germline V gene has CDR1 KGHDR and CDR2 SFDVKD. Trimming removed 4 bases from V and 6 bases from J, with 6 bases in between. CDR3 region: CATSDLVEQYF. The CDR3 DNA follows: TGTGCCACCAGTGACTTAGTCGAGCAGTACTTC.

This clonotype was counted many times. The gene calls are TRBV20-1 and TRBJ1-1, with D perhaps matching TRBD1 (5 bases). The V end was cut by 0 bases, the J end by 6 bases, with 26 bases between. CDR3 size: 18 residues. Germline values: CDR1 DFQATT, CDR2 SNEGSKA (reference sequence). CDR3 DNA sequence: TGCAGTGCTAGAGATTTTAGCCCGAAAGGTTTTAGAGGGGCTGAAGCTTTCTTT. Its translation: CSARDFSPKGFRGAEAFF.